Below, 26 T cell receptor beta chains from the same sample are listed, as sequenced in a study of low-dose radiotherapy and immunotherapy resistance in tumors (dated by TCRdb to the early 2020s). The time point label, read with the paper, signifies: after trial treatment. The label giving this sample's treatment or condition can be read as: LDRT plus nivolumab, ipilimumab, low-dose cyclophosphamide and aspirin (RACIN trial). Sequenced on an Illumina HiSeq 2500. To make first-strand cDNA, Superscript III was used along with a set of TRAV- and TRBV-specific primers so that both the TCRalpha and TCRbeta chains were covered. TCRs were amplified for around 20 PCR cycles with Phusion, using a constant-region primer paired with the adapter attached to the V primers. TCRdb passed the public sequencing reads through fastp at Q25 and MiXCR, retaining productive beta sequences. Under each unique CDR3 protein, matching rows form one entry showing the most common genes and DNA. The sample data list about 100,000 distinct CDR3 sequences, and 20% to 25% of these were observed just once. The ten largest clones take up roughly 3.9% of the sample.

The material was PBMCs, obtained after low-dose radiotherapy plus immunotherapy. All receptors come from a male donor with prostate cancer.

This clonotype appeared many times. CDR3 DNA: TGTGCCAGCACGAAAGGACAGGAGAAAGAGACCCAGTACTTC. Its protein is CASTKGQEKETQYF. The chain links TRBV3-1 to TRBJ2-5, with 7 bases lining up with TRBD1. V lost 7 bases and J lost 3; bases outside the gene matches: 8. CDR3 length equals 14 residues. CDR1 and CDR2 from the germline V gene are LGHDT and YNNKEL (reference sequence).

This clonotype showed up many times. This chain links TRBV7-9 with TRBJ1-6; unclear D gene. V was trimmed by 5 bases and J by 9 bases, leaving 14 bases between them. From germline, CDR1 is SEHNR and CDR2 FQNEAQ (reference sequence). The CDR3 runs to 14 residues. CDR3 region: CASSPSPTGSPLHF. DNA of the CDR3: TGTGCCAGCAGCCCGTCGCCGACGGGTTCACCCCTCCACTTT.

This clonotype was seen ten or more times. The CDR3: CASSAGGYQETQYF. The CDR3, as DNA: TGTGCCAGCAGCGCGGGGGGGTATCAAGAGACCCAGTACTTC. The chain joins TRBV7-9 to TRBJ2-5; 9 bases are shared with TRBD2. This CDR3 is 14 amino acids long. Looked up from germline, CDR1 is SEHNR and CDR2 is FQNEAQ (reference sequence). The V and J ends lost 5 bases and 2 bases, in that order; junction bases with no gene match: 3. Full variable domain (outside the CDR3, taken from reference TRBV7-9 and TRBJ2-5): DTGVSQNPRHKITKRGQNVTFRCDPISEHNRLYWYRQTLGQGPEFLTYFQNEAQLEKSRLLSDRFSAERPKGSFSTLEIQRTEQGDSAMYLCASSAGGYQETQYFGPGTRLLVL.

The gene calls are TRBV27 and TRBJ2-7; D not resolved. The CDR3 loop spans 15 amino acids. Germline assignment: CDR1 MNHEY and CDR2 SMNVEV (reference sequence). Between the trimmed V and J ends, which lost 2 bases and 1 base, there was a span of 12 bases. The CDR3 DNA reads TGTGCCAGCAGTTTAGAGCCATCCCTATCCTACGAGCAGTACTTC. Translated, it gives CASSLEPSLSYEQYF.

In this sample, this clonotype turned up many times. The rearrangement joins TRBV25-1 to TRBJ1-1; D is ambiguous. The germline V gene encodes CDR1 MGHDK and CDR2 SYGVNS. CDR3 length: 17 amino acids. V lost 2 bases, J lost 1 base, and 17 bases lay in between. The CDR3 region has the DNA TGTGCCAGCAGTGAAGGCGGTGGGTTTTACTCGAACACTGAAGCTTTCTTT. Translated, it gives CASSEGGGFYSNTEAFF.

The CDR3 loop is CASSGEEESTDTQYF. In DNA, the CDR3 is TGTGCCAGCAGTGGGGAAGAAGAAAGCACAGATACGCAGTATTTT. J is TRBJ2-3 and V is TRBV12-3 or TRBV12-4; D is unclear. The CDR3 is made up of 15 amino acids. V lost 5 bases, J lost 0 bases, and 12 bases lay in between.

The V and J genes are TRBV9 and TRBJ2-3, with a tentative D call TRBD1 (5 bases). V was pared by 3 bases and J by 2 bases, with 13 bases between. CDR1 and CDR2 from the germline V gene are SGDLS and YYNGEE. The CDR3 is 15 residues long. CDR3 sequence: CASSGNRPVTDTQYF. The CDR3 DNA reads TGTGCCAGCAGCGGAAACAGGCCGGTCACAGATACGCAGTATTTT.

This clonotype was recorded many times. The CDR3, as DNA: TGTGCCAGCAGCTTGGGGACAGCCAATAATGAAAAACTGTTTTTT. Protein: CASSLGTANNEKLFF. This sequence joins TRBV5-5 and TRBJ1-4; a weak D match, TRBD1 (6 bases). The V gene's germline CDR1 is SGHKS and CDR2 YYEKEE (reference sequence). The CDR3 sequence is 15 residues long. V lost 0 bases to trimming and J lost 4 bases, with 10 bases between them. Supplemented by reference TRBV5-5 and TRBJ1-4, the full variable domain reads DAGVTQSPTHLIKTRGQQVTLRCSPISGHKSVSWYQQVLGQGPQFIFQYYEKEERGRGNFPDRFSARQFPNYSSELNVNALLLGDSALYLCASSLGTANNEKLFFGSGTQLSVL.

This clonotype was counted many times. The gene calls are TRBV6-6 and TRBJ2-7; maybe TRBD2 (5 bases). The CDR3 is 14 residues long. The V gene lost 2 bases and the J gene lost 2 bases, with 10 bases spanning the gap. Germline values: CDR1 MNHNY, CDR2 SVGAGI (reference sequence). The CDR3 spells CASSYEKGAYEQYF. CDR3 bases: TGTGCCAGCAGTTACGAGAAGGGAGCCTACGAGCAGTACTTC.

The table lists this clonotype with many counts. This chain joins TRBV19 and TRBJ2-3; D is unresolved. The CDR3 consists of 13 residues. The germline gives CDR1 LNHDA, CDR2 SQIVND (reference sequence). The CDR3, as DNA: TGTGCTACCTTGTACGCTGGCACAGATACGCAGTATTTT. Translating it yields CATLYAGTDTQYF.

A few counts support this clonotype. This sequence joins TRBV5-1 and TRBJ1-2; 7 nucleotides line up with TRBD1. With V trimmed by 4 bases and J by 2 bases, 2 bases remained unmatched. The CDR3 consists of 13 residues. Germline CDR1 reads SGHRS; CDR2 reads YFSETQ. The DNA of the CDR3 is TGCGCCAGCAGCCAGACAGGGAACTATGGCTACACCTTC. It translates to CASSQTGNYGYTF. The complete variable domain, with remaining parts taken from reference TRBV5-1 and TRBJ1-2, reads KAGVTQTPRYLIKTRGQQVTLSCSPISGHRSVSWYQQTPGQGLQFLFEYFSETQRNKGNFPGRFSGRQFSNSRSEMNVSTLELGDSALYLCASSQTGNYGYTFGSGTRLTVV.

This CDR3 reads CSARGTSGGLTQYF. The DNA of the CDR3 is TGCAGTGCTAGAGGGACTAGCGGGGGGTTGACCCAGTACTTC. The chain employs TRBV20-1 and TRBJ2-5; 14 bases agree with TRBD2. J gave up 7 bases and V 1 base, and 2 bases lay outside the gene matches. The germline V gene encodes CDR1 DFQATT and CDR2 SNEGSKA (reference sequence). This CDR3 contains 14 residues.

In this sample, this clonotype turned up many times. V and J are TRBV7-9 and TRBJ2-2; 10 bases match TRBD1. Trimming cost V 5 bases and J 6 bases; bases outside gene matches: 9. The CDR3 totals 16 residues. The V gene's germline CDR1 is SEHNR and CDR2 FQNEAQ (reference sequence). CDR3 nucleotide sequence: TGTGCCAGCAGCCCCGGGACAGGGGAGCTTTCCGGGGAGCTGTTTTTT. Translation: CASSPGTGELSGELFF.

The chain combines TRBV6-2 or TRBV6-3 with TRBJ1-5, with 7 positions matching TRBD1. J was trimmed by 5 bases and V by 5 bases; bases with no gene match: 9. The CDR3 has 15 residues. The germline CDR1 and CDR2 sequences are MNHEY and SVGEGT. This chain's CDR3 is CASSARGQEDQPQHF. CDR3 DNA: TGTGCCAGCAGTGCCCGAGGACAGGAGGATCAGCCCCAGCATTTT.

In its sample, this clonotype was seen many times. In DNA form, the CDR3 reads TGTGCCAGCAGCAAGACAGGGAGTGAGGAAAAACTGTTTTTT. The encoded protein is CASSKTGSEEKLFF. The chain uses TRBV5-5 and TRBJ1-4, with 7 positions matching TRBD1. The CDR3 has 14 residues. CDR1 is SGHKS and CDR2 is YYEKEE in the germline V gene (reference sequence). V gave up 4 bases and J gave up 8 bases; unmatched junction bases: 8.

The genes are TRBV12-3 or TRBV12-4 and TRBJ2-7, with a weak D call TRBD2 (6 bases). There are 17 residues in the CDR3. V shed 4 bases and J shed 0 bases, with 19 bases lying between them. CDR3 nucleotides: TGTGCCAGCAGTTCCCCGTGGGGGGACGCCCACTCCTACGAGCAGTACTTC. Encoded protein: CASSSPWGDAHSYEQYF.

This clonotype was counted ten times or more. V and J are TRBV20-1 and TRBJ1-1; no clear D. V lost 2 bases, J lost 3 bases, and 16 bases lay in between. CDR1 DFQATT and CDR2 SNEGSKA come from the germline V gene (reference sequence). The CDR3 spans 15 residues. The CDR3 sequence: CSARPGSRSDTEAFF. The DNA of the CDR3 is TGCAGTGCTAGACCGGGCTCTAGAAGTGACACTGAAGCTTTCTTT.

This clonotype was detected ten times or more. This rearrangement joins TRBV14 to TRBJ2-5, with D perhaps given as TRBD1 or TRBD2 (6 bases each). The CDR3 is 12 residues long. CDR1 is SGHDN and CDR2 is FVKESK in the germline V gene. The ends were cut back, 4 bases at V and 7 bases at J, with 10 bases in the middle. The CDR3 sequence: CASSPGGGTQYF. DNA for the CDR3: TGTGCCAGCAGCCCCGGAGGGGGGACCCAGTACTTC.

This chain joins TRBV12-3 or TRBV12-4 and TRBJ1-6; D unresolved. CDR3 length: 15 residues. V lost 5 bases and J 10 bases, leaving 18 bases between the germline ends. This chain's CDR3 is CASSLTGGRGSPLHF. Written as DNA, the CDR3 is TGTGCCAGCAGTCTAACGGGAGGGCGAGGGTCACCCCTCCACTTT.

Many counts were recorded for this clonotype. The chain links TRBV5-1 to TRBJ2-1, with 7 nucleotides matching TRBD2. Trimming took 4 bases from V and 3 from J; bases not matched to a gene: 10. The CDR3 spans 16 residues. Germline V gene lookup returns CDR1 SGHRS and CDR2 YFSETQ. The CDR3 coding sequence is TGCGCCAGCAGCCAGCTTAGCGGGTCCCACTACAATGAGCAGTTCTTC. This encodes CASSQLSGSHYNEQFF. Variable domain in full (rest from reference TRBV5-1 and TRBJ2-1): KAGVTQTPRYLIKTRGQQVTLSCSPISGHRSVSWYQQTPGQGLQFLFEYFSETQRNKGNFPGRFSGRQFSNSRSEMNVSTLELGDSALYLCASSQLSGSHYNEQFFGPGTRLTVL.

This clonotype was seen at least ten times. This chain uses TRBV30 with TRBJ1-5, with D perhaps matching TRBD1 (5 bases). The CDR3 sequence is 13 residues long. V was clipped by 2 bases and J by 5 bases, with 10 bases between them. Germline V gene sequence: CDR1 GTSNPN, CDR2 SVGIG (reference sequence). The CDR3, as DNA: TGTGCCTGGAGTCTCCAGGGCTATCAGCCCCAGCATTTT. Translating gives CAWSLQGYQPQHF.

This clonotype has at least ten counts. The chain couples TRBV14 to TRBJ1-1; D is perhaps TRBD1 (5 bases). The CDR3 consists of 15 residues. CDR1 SGHDN and CDR2 FVKESK come from the germline V gene. V was pared by 4 bases and J by 1 base, with 13 bases between. This chain's CDR3 is CASSRARGGNTEAFF. CDR3 DNA sequence: TGTGCCAGCAGCCGGGCGCGGGGGGGGAACACTGAAGCTTTCTTT.

This clonotype was picked up many times. The chain joins TRBV29-1 to TRBJ1-4, with D perhaps TRBD1 (6 bases). The CDR3 length is 15 residues. Germline lookup yields CDR1 SQVTM and CDR2 ANQGSEA. The V gene lost 0 bases and the J gene lost 4 bases, with 12 bases spanning the gap. This chain's CDR3 is CSVEEEGGYNEKLFF. CDR3 in DNA: TGCAGCGTTGAAGAGGAAGGGGGGTATAATGAAAAACTGTTTTTT.

This clonotype was seen at least ten times. At one end, the junction sequence differs from germline, possibly due to a read error. J is TRBJ2-7 and V is TRBV4-1; possible D gene TRBD2, 6 bases. CDR3 length: 12 residues. Germline assignment: CDR1 MGHRA and CDR2 YSYEKL. CDR3 DNA: TGTGCCAGCAGCCCCCCGGGAGCCGAGCAGTACTTC. Translated, it gives CASSPPGAEQYF.

This clonotype was seen ten or more times. The CDR3 sequence: CASSLWVEGYNEQFF. For the CDR3, the DNA is TGCGCCAGCAGCTTGTGGGTAGAAGGCTACAATGAGCAGTTCTTC. V and J are TRBV5-1 and TRBJ2-1; D remains ambiguous. Germline CDR1 SGHRS, CDR2 YFSETQ. The CDR3 is 15 amino acids. Deletions cut 1 base from V and 3 bases from J, with 11 bases between.

This clonotype was counted at least ten times. The gene calls are TRBV5-6 and TRBJ2-3; D is perhaps TRBD1 (5 bases). Trimming removed 4 bases from V and 6 bases from J, with 18 bases in between. The CDR3 is made up of 15 amino acids. Per the germline V gene, CDR1 is SGHDT and CDR2 is YYEEEE. CDR3 coding DNA: TGTGCCAGCAGCCCTGGGGCAGGCAAACGGGATACGCAGTATTTT. Protein sequence: CASSPGAGKRDTQYF.